The rows below give T cell receptor beta chains drawn from one sample of a study of control samples from healthy donors and cancer patients. Clones were read by immunoSEQ multiplex PCR, and TCRdb kept only the in-frame ones, dropping some. The sample has approximately 53,000 clones, approximately 89% seen once. Specimen: PBMCs. These receptors were obtained from a man aged 30 to 39 with colorectal cancer. Each CDR3 is given with its conserved first and last residue. D genes are given only for firm matches. Where a row states a size, it is once, few, many or the class of an expanded clone; other rows omit it.

CDR3 protein	CDR3 DNA	clone size	D gene	V gene	J gene
CASSLATGQTRRSYEQYF	TGTGCCAGCAGCTTAGCCACAGGGCAAACCCGACGATCCTACGAGCAGTACTTC	once	.	TRBV7-2	TRBJ2-7
CASMPDSLGTEAFF	TGCGCCAGCATGCCGGACAGTCTGGGGACTGAAGCTTTCTTT	.	.	TRBV5-1	TRBJ1-1
CASSRRREGGGLAFF	TGTGCCAGTAGTAGAAGGCGAGAAGGGGGCGGTCTAGCTTTCTTT	.	TRBD1	TRBV19	TRBJ1-1
CASSQGDFTSGELFF	TGTGCCAGCAGCCAAGGGGATTTTACCTCCGGGGAGCTGTTTTTT	.	.	TRBV6-4	TRBJ2-2
CASSQGTGALFTDTQYF	TGTGCCAGCAGCCAAGGGACAGGGGCTCTTTTCACAGATACGCAGTATTTT	.	TRBD1	TRBV7-6	TRBJ2-3
CASSYSGGYGYTF	TGTGCCAGCAGTTACTCGGGCGGCTATGGCTACACCTTC	.	.	TRBV6-5	TRBJ1-2
CASSNRASSYGYTF	TGTGCCAGTAGTAACAGGGCTTCTTCTTATGGCTACACCTTC	.	.	TRBV19	TRBJ1-2
CASSTDRIPGELFF	TGTGCCAGTAGCACGGACAGGATCCCCGGGGAGCTGTTTTTT	.	TRBD1	TRBV19	TRBJ2-2
CASSEKGRVSSGANVLTF	TGTGCCAGCAGCGAAAAGGGCAGGGTTAGCTCTGGGGCCAACGTCCTGACTTTC	.	.	TRBV6-1	TRBJ2-6
CAISTGGIYSNQPQHF	TGTGCCATCAGCACCGGTGGGATCTATAGCAATCAGCCCCAGCATTTT	few	.	TRBV10-3	TRBJ1-5
CASSHLSGGGPYNEQFF	TGCGCCAGCAGCCACCTTTCAGGGGGGGGGCCTTACAATGAGCAGTTCTTC	.	.	TRBV4-3	TRBJ2-1
CASSVEIWVCGEKLFF	TGTGCCAGCAGCGTAGAGATCTGGGTGTGCGGTGAAAAACTGTTTTTT	.	.	TRBV9	TRBJ1-4
CASSSTEDYEQYF	TGTGCCAGCAGCTCGACGGAAGACTACGAGCAGTACTTC	.	.	TRBV7-9	TRBJ2-7
CASSYGGGNEQFF	TGTGCCAGCAGTTACGGGGGGGGCAATGAGCAGTTCTTC	.	TRBD2	TRBV6-2/TRBV6-3	TRBJ2-1
CASSTIRGDRTTNTEAFF	TGTGCCAGCAGCACCATACGAGGGGACAGGACTACGAACACTGAAGCTTTCTTT	.	TRBD1	TRBV11-2	TRBJ1-1
CASSIGTGGSPLHF	TGTGCCAGTAGTATAGGCACAGGGGGATCACCCCTCCACTTT	.	TRBD1	TRBV19	TRBJ1-6
CASRKWGRMNTEAFF	TGTGCCAGCAGAAAGTGGGGGAGAATGAACACTGAAGCTTTCTTT	.	.	TRBV27	TRBJ1-1
CSARFRTEAFF	TGCAGTGCTAGATTCAGAACTGAAGCTTTCTTT	.	.	TRBV20-1	TRBJ1-1
CASSQDPPGNGGRELFF	TGTGCCAGCAGCCAAGATCCTCCGGGGAATGGGGGCCGGGAGCTGTTTTTT	few	.	TRBV4-2	TRBJ2-2
CASSLKINYGYTF	TGTGCCAGCAGCCTGAAGATAAACTATGGCTACACCTTC	.	.	TRBV7-2	TRBJ1-2
CASSAPGQGGYGYTF	TGTGCCAGCAGCGCACCGGGACAGGGTGGCTATGGCTACACCTTC	.	TRBD1	TRBV9	TRBJ1-2
CASSSPESGNSEAFF	TGTGCCAGCAGTTCCCCTGAATCAGGGAACTCTGAAGCTTTCTTT	.	.	TRBV6-6	TRBJ1-1
CAWSESSYQETQYF	TGTGCCTGGAGTGAATCCTCCTACCAAGAGACCCAGTACTTC	.	.	TRBV30	TRBJ2-5
CASAPRREGSYNEQFF	TGTGCTAGTGCCCCCCGACGGGAGGGCTCCTACAATGAGCAGTTCTTC	.	TRBD2	TRBV12-5	TRBJ2-1
CASSLVSDTQYF	TGTGCCAGCAGCTTAGTATCAGATACGCAGTATTTT	.	.	TRBV7-4	TRBJ2-3
CASMGLAVSGANVLTF	TGTGCCAGTATGGGACTAGCAGTATCTGGGGCCAACGTCCTGACTTTC	.	TRBD2	TRBV19	TRBJ2-6
CASSENAEAFF	TGTGCCAGCAGTGAAAACGCCGAAGCTTTCTTT	once	.	TRBV25-1	TRBJ1-1
CASGLGNRVDEQFF	TGTGCTAGTGGTTTGGGAAACAGGGTAGATGAGCAGTTCTTC	.	.	TRBV12-5	TRBJ2-1
CASSLGGTGELFF	TGTGCCAGCAGCTTAGGAGGGACCGGGGAGCTGTTTTTT	.	.	TRBV7-9	TRBJ2-2
CASSQDTGPRTEAFF	TGCGCCAGCAGCCAAGATACAGGGCCGAGAACTGAAGCTTTCTTT	.	.	TRBV4-1	TRBJ1-1
CASSWAGTRGDKRSEQFF	TGTGCCAGCAGCTGGGCGGGGACTAGGGGCGATAAGAGGAGTGAGCAGTTCTTC	once	TRBD2	TRBV5-4	TRBJ2-1
CASSEGTEPRAGYTF	TGTGCCAGCAGTGAAGGGACGGAGCCTCGAGCTGGCTACACCTTC	.	.	TRBV2	TRBJ1-2
CASSLSWGSGTFSYEQYF	TGTGCCAGCAGCCTGTCTTGGGGGTCAGGGACCTTTTCCTACGAGCAGTACTTC	.	.	TRBV5-4	TRBJ2-7
CASRADRNPNSPLHF	TGTGCCAGCAGGGCGGACCGCAACCCCAATTCACCCCTCCACTTT	.	.	TRBV6-5	TRBJ1-6
CASSHSRVNEQFF	TGTGCCAGCAGCCATTCCAGGGTTAATGAGCAGTTCTTC	once	.	TRBV3-1/TRBV3-2	TRBJ2-1
CASSQAGAGVGDTQYF	TGCGCCAGCAGCCAAGCTGGGGCGGGGGTGGGAGATACGCAGTATTTT	.	TRBD2	TRBV4-3	TRBJ2-3
CASSQDLSSWEATNEKLFF	TGCGCCAGCAGCCAAGACCTCTCATCTTGGGAGGCAACTAATGAAAAACTGTTTTTT	.	.	TRBV4-1	TRBJ1-4
CATSRDRGRAGYNEQFF	TGTGCCACCAGCAGGGACAGGGGCCGCGCGGGGTACAATGAGCAGTTCTTC	.	TRBD1	TRBV15	TRBJ2-1